These T cell receptor beta chains were read from a single sample in a study of blood T cell repertoires in COVID-19. The assay was immunoSEQ multiplex PCR, and TCRdb's table has in-frame clones only and misses some. The sample contains around 140,000 clones, about 85% of which appear only once. The sample was peripheral blood. These receptors all come from a human donor with acute or convalescent COVID-19. The donor label of this sample is uncertain. CDR3s include the opening cysteine and the closing phenylalanine or tryptophan.

v_gene,j_gene,CDR3aa
TRBV2,TRBJ1-1,CATTGDSTEAFF
TRBV19,TRBJ1-2,CASSIQGNYGYTF
TRBV7-9,TRBJ2-2,CASSLDLGQGPGELFF
TRBV3-1/TRBV3-2,TRBJ1-2,CASSQDFPDRGRGYTF
TRBV21-1,TRBJ1-4,CASSKGIEGSNLGGTKEKLFF
TRBV9,TRBJ2-3,CASSAAGGPPDTQYF
TRBV15,TRBJ2-1,CATSLDLAGGGNEQFF
TRBV18,TRBJ2-6,CASSPGTGGTGANVLTF
TRBV14,TRBJ2-7,CASSQDRAHEQYF
TRBV27,TRBJ2-1,CASRPGLAGEHEQFF